Listed here are 25 T cell receptor beta chains from one sample, sequenced in a study of T cell responses to AZD1222 COVID-19 vaccine. TCRdb's copy holds only in-frame clones and misses some; the assay was immunoSEQ multiplex PCR. The data show 130,000 to 150,000 clones, with about 92% seen just once and 1.5% to 2% held by the top ten. Sequences were derived from peripheral blood, sampled on day 0 of AZD1222 vaccination. The receptors were sampled from an adult in good health.

This clone was recorded once. The chain carries TRBV20-1 and TRBJ1-1, with TRBD1 matching over 7 bases. Looked up from germline, CDR1 is DFQATT and CDR2 is SNEGSKA (reference sequence). Trimming at V came to 6 bases and at J to 7 bases, leaving 5 bases not matched to a gene. The CDR3 runs to 11 residues. In DNA form, the CDR3 reads TGCAGTGCCTGGGACAGCCTTGAAGCTTTCTTT. This codes for CSAWDSLEAFF.

The chain uses TRBV7-6 and TRBJ1-4; no clear D. The germline V gene encodes CDR1 SGHVS and CDR2 FNYEAQ. V lost 3 bases and J lost 2, with 7 bases in between. This CDR3 is built from 14 residues. The CDR3 sequence: CASSFDTTNEKLFF. The CDR3, as DNA: TGTGCCAGCAGCTTTGACACGACTAATGAAAAACTGTTTTTT. The full variable domain, completed using reference TRBV7-6 and TRBJ1-4, is GAGVSQSPRYKVTKRGQDVALRCDPISGHVSLYWYRQALGQGPEFLTYFNYEAQQDKSGLPNDRFSAERPEGSISTLTIQRTEQRDSAMYRCASSFDTTNEKLFFGSGTQLSVL.

This clone came up once. This chain uses TRBV7-9 with TRBJ2-1; D is ambiguous. Germline V gene lookup returns CDR1 SEHNR and CDR2 FQNEAQ (reference sequence). V was trimmed by 6 bases and J by 9 bases, leaving 15 bases between them. The CDR3 runs 13 residues. The CDR3 DNA follows: TGTGCCAGCAGTTTGACTCAGGTGGGTGAGCAGTTCTTC. Protein product: CASSLTQVGEQFF.

V gene TRBV15 combines with J gene TRBJ2-3; 9 nucleotides align to TRBD2. Trimming removed 0 bases from V and 5 bases from J; junction bases left unmatched: 9. The CDR3 spans 17 residues. Germline loops: CDR1 LNHNV, CDR2 YYDKDF (reference sequence). CDR3 region: CATSRDLLAGTGDTQYF. CDR3 DNA: TGTGCCACCAGCAGAGATCTGCTAGCGGGAACAGGAGATACGCAGTATTTT.

The chain couples TRBV15 to TRBJ2-3, with TRBD2 matching 9 bases. The CDR3 totals 15 residues. The V gene's germline CDR1 is LNHNV and CDR2 YYDKDF (reference sequence). Germline trimming cut 0 bases from V and 6 bases from J; bases unmatched to any gene: 4. The CDR3 loop is CATSRDSGRGDTQYF. In DNA form, the CDR3 reads TGTGCCACCAGCAGAGATAGCGGGAGAGGGGATACGCAGTATTTT.

The chain carries TRBV18 and TRBJ1-1, with TRBD1 as a possible D gene (6 bases). Germline V gives CDR1 KGHSH, CDR2 LQKENI. V gave up 3 bases and J gave up 3 bases, with 14 bases separating them. The CDR3 is 15 residues long. The CDR3, as DNA: TGTGCCAGCTCACCCCAAAACAGGGTCGACACTGAAGCTTTCTTT. It codes for CASSPQNRVDTEAFF.

This clone was observed a single time. The J gene is TRBJ1-3, the V gene TRBV5-1; perhaps TRBD1 as D (6 bases). The CDR3 is 15 residues long. The V gene's germline CDR1 is SGHRS and CDR2 YFSETQ. The V and J ends lost 4 bases and 3 bases respectively, with 14 bases between them. The CDR3 DNA reads as TGCGCCAGCAGCCAACAGGGAGACGGTGGAAACACCATATATTTT. Its protein product is CASSQQGDGGNTIYF. The whole variable domain, remainder taken from reference TRBV5-1 and TRBJ1-3, is KAGVTQTPRYLIKTRGQQVTLSCSPISGHRSVSWYQQTPGQGLQFLFEYFSETQRNKGNFPGRFSGRQFSNSRSEMNVSTLELGDSALYLCASSQQGDGGNTIYFGEGSWLTVV.

The chain uses TRBV6-1 and TRBJ2-3, with 16 bases aligning to TRBD2. The CDR3 extends over 18 amino acids. The V segment lost 3 bases and the J segment 2 bases; nucleotides outside the gene matches: 5. Germline CDR1 and CDR2: MNHNS and SASEGT. The CDR3 sequence is CASSEGLAGGRDTDTQYF. The CDR3 bases are TGTGCCAGCAGTGAGGGACTAGCGGGGGGGCGAGACACAGATACGCAGTATTTT.

The chain couples TRBV12-3 or TRBV12-4 to TRBJ2-7; 8 positions agree with TRBD1. CDR3 length equals 13 residues. Losses at the gene ends were 8 bases for V and 3 bases for J; bases not matched to a gene: 6. The CDR3 spells CASGTGPIYEQYF. The DNA of the CDR3 is TGTGCCAGCGGGACAGGCCCTATCTACGAGCAGTACTTC.

The V and J genes are TRBV7-9 and TRBJ2-5; 9 positions agree with TRBD2. This CDR3 region has 15 residues. Trimming at V came to 1 base and at J to 3 bases, leaving 3 bases not matched to a gene. The germline gives CDR1 SEHNR, CDR2 FQNEAQ (reference sequence). CDR3 residues: CASSLGGTSKETQYF. CDR3 DNA: TGTGCCAGCAGCTTAGGGGGGACTAGCAAAGAGACCCAGTACTTC.

The CDR3 region is CASRATGEGEKLFF. The CDR3 bases are TGTGCCAGCAGAGCTACAGGGGAGGGCGAAAAACTGTTTTTT. The chain employs TRBV27 and TRBJ1-4; 7 nucleotides agree with TRBD1. The CDR3 has 14 residues. Germline loops: CDR1 MNHEY, CDR2 SMNVEV (reference sequence). Trimming took 6 bases from V and 8 from J; bases not matched to a gene: 9. Complete variable domain (other parts from reference TRBV27 and TRBJ1-4): EAQVTQNPRYLITVTGKKLTVTCSQNMNHEYMSWYRQDPGLGLRQIYYSMNVEVTDKGDVPEGYKVSRKEKRNFPLILESPSPNQTSLYFCASRATGEGEKLFFGSGTQLSVL.

About this clone itself: The same CDR3 is also encoded by other DNA sequences in this sample. The J gene is TRBJ2-3, the V gene TRBV3-1 (or the pseudogene TRBV3-2); no clear D gene. Germline V gene lookup returns CDR1 LGHDT and CDR2 YNNKEL (reference sequence). Trimming stripped 3 bases from V and 2 bases from J, with 6 bases between. The CDR3 is 13 residues long. The CDR3 DNA reads TGTGCCAGCAGCCAGGGTAACACAGATACGCAGTATTTT. Translation: CASSQGNTDTQYF.

This clone occurred once. The V call is TRBV5-8, the J call TRBJ2-5, with 13 positions matching TRBD2. Trimming cost V 7 bases and J 6 bases; bases outside gene matches: 15. The germline gives CDR1 SGHTS, CDR2 YDEGEE. The CDR3 has 17 residues. CDR3 DNA sequence: TGTGCCAGCGGAGCATACGGACTAGCGGGAGTCAGGAAGACCCAGTACTTC. Translated, it gives CASGAYGLAGVRKTQYF.

The chain couples TRBV6-5 to TRBJ2-3, with D tentatively TRBD1 or TRBD2 (5 bases each). Germline assignment: CDR1 MNHEY and CDR2 SVGAGI. V was clipped by 4 bases and J by 2 bases, with 16 bases between them. The CDR3 consists of 16 residues. CDR3 protein: CASSFSRQGPTDTQYF. The CDR3 region has the DNA TGTGCCAGCAGTTTCTCCCGGCAGGGACCCACAGATACGCAGTATTTT.

This chain uses TRBV27 with TRBJ2-1; D is ambiguous. The V gene's germline CDR1 is MNHEY and CDR2 SMNVEV (reference sequence). The CDR3 is 12 amino acids. V was cut by 2 bases and J by 8 bases, with 7 bases left in between. CDR3 DNA sequence: TGTGCCAGCAGTTTAAAAGATTATGAGCAGTTCTTC. Translating gives CASSLKDYEQFF.

The chain links TRBV20-1 to TRBJ2-1; D is undetermined. The germline V gene encodes CDR1 DFQATT and CDR2 SNEGSKA (reference sequence). The V gene lost 5 bases and the J gene lost 4 bases, with 6 bases spanning the gap. The CDR3 sequence is 11 residues long. CDR3 sequence reads: CSADRYNEQFF. In DNA form, the CDR3 reads TGCAGTGCTGACCGGTACAATGAGCAGTTCTTC.

This rearrangement joins TRBV6-5 to TRBJ1-5; 10 bases are shared with TRBD1. After removal of 6 bases from V and 4 bases from J, the junction contained 6 bases not matched to a gene. This CDR3 comprises 15 residues. The V gene's germline CDR1 is MNHEY and CDR2 SVGAGI. CDR3 nucleotides: TGTGCCAGCAGAACCGGGACAGGGGCTAATCAGCCCCAGCATTTT. Encoded protein: CASRTGTGANQPQHF.

This rearrangement joins TRBV19 to TRBJ1-2; D remains ambiguous. CDR1 LNHDA and CDR2 SQIVND come from the germline V gene (reference sequence). The CDR3 is 14 amino acids. Trimming left V 6 bases short and J 8 bases short, with 19 bases between. CDR3: CASSPVLEVNGYTF. CDR3 nucleotides: TGTGCCAGTAGCCCCGTTTTAGAGGTGAACGGCTACACCTTC.

The chain employs TRBV7-2 and TRBJ1-3; D is possibly TRBD1 (6 bases). Trimming took off 2 bases at V and 4 bases at J, with 12 bases between the two ends. Germline values: CDR1 SGHTA, CDR2 FQGNSA. This CDR3 has 15 amino acids. The CDR3 DNA follows: TGTGCCAGCAGCTTAATTACAGGGAGGGGAAACACCATATATTTT. This gives the protein CASSLITGRGNTIYF.

The J gene is TRBJ1-1, the V gene TRBV28, with 8 bases identical to TRBD1. Losses at the gene ends were 5 bases for V and 10 bases for J; bases not matched to a gene: 15. In germline, CDR1 is MDHEN, CDR2 SYDVKM. The CDR3 runs 15 residues. This CDR3 reads CASSPTGQGANGAFF. The CDR3 nucleotides are TGTGCCAGCAGTCCTACGGGGCAGGGGGCGAACGGAGCTTTCTTT.

This clone appeared a few times. CDR3 loop: CASSIQGSFGPYEQYF. DNA for the CDR3: TGTGCCAGTAGTATCCAGGGGTCTTTCGGTCCCTACGAGCAGTACTTC. This chain uses TRBV19 with TRBJ2-7; weak D call: TRBD1 (6 bases). Germline V gene lookup returns CDR1 LNHDA and CDR2 SQIVND (reference sequence). The V end was cut by 3 bases, the J end by 2 bases, with 17 bases between. The CDR3 runs to 16 residues.

V and J are TRBV6-5 and TRBJ1-1, with unresolved D. The V and J ends lost 6 bases and 0 bases respectively, with 11 bases between them. The CDR3 length is 14 residues. The germline CDR1 and CDR2 sequences are MNHEY and SVGAGI. The CDR3 is CASSLWAVNTEAFF. The CDR3 DNA follows: TGTGCCAGCAGCCTGTGGGCGGTGAACACTGAAGCTTTCTTT.

The chain uses TRBV6-5 and TRBJ2-3, with D possibly TRBD1 on 6 matching bases. V shed 8 bases and J shed 4 bases, with 13 bases lying between them. CDR3 length: 13 residues. CDR1 and CDR2 from the germline V gene are MNHEY and SVGAGI. The CDR3 protein is CASRTDGADTQYF. The CDR3 nucleotides are TGTGCCAGCCGGACAGACGGGGCAGATACGCAGTATTTT.

The chain has TRBV10-1 and TRBJ2-5; D ambiguous. Germline-derived CDR1 and CDR2 are WNHNN and SYGVQD (reference sequence). V gave up 4 bases and J gave up 2 bases, with 5 bases separating them. This CDR3 is 12 amino acids long. Here the CDR3 DNA reads TGCGCCAGCAGTGGCAGTCAAGAGACCCAGTACTTC. Amino acids: CASSGSQETQYF.

The chain couples TRBV19 to TRBJ1-1, with 10 bases aligning to TRBD1. CDR1 is LNHDA and CDR2 is SQIVND in the germline V gene (reference sequence). V dropped 5 bases and J dropped 8; count of bases not matched to a gene: 2. This CDR3 has 12 residues. As DNA, the CDR3 is TGTGCCAGTAGTCGACAGGGGGCCGAAGCTTTCTTT. Translating it yields CASSRQGAEAFF.